These T cell receptor beta chains were read from a single sample in a study of T cells after posttransplantation cyclophosphamide. Only in-frame clones appear in the TCRdb table, and some are missing; sequencing was by immunoSEQ multiplex PCR. The sample shows about 22,000 clones, 97% of them seen only once. The sample consisted of naive CD4+ T cells sorted from PBMCs. The receptors shown here come from a man in his fifties in good health, CMV-negative, and a related stem cell transplant donor. Each CDR3 is given with its conserved first and last residue. The D gene is left open where the match is weak. Not every row has a clone size; where given, it reads once, few, many or a size class.

>TRBV5-5|TRBJ1-4|NA|NA
CASSLYGYSTNEKLFF
TGTGCCAGCAGCTTATACGGTTATTCAACTAATGAAAAACTGTTTTTT
>TRBV6-6|TRBJ1-2|NA|NA
CASTRRTDYGYTF
TGTGCCAGCACCCGGAGGACAGACTATGGCTACACCTTC
>TRBV5-8|TRBJ1-3|NA|NA
CASSSGLSSGNTIYF
TGTGCCAGCAGTTCCGGACTCAGCTCTGGAAACACCATATATTTT
>TRBV18|TRBJ2-5|once|NA
CASSPVPKETQYF
TGTGCCAGCTCACCTGTTCCCAAAGAGACCCAGTACTTC
>TRBV7-2|TRBJ2-3|NA|NA
CASSLDPLGIIDTQYF
TGTGCCAGCAGCTTAGACCCACTAGGAATTATAGATACGCAGTATTTT
>TRBV2|TRBJ1-5|once|NA
CASSEQSRQPQHF
TGTGCCAGCAGTGAGCAGTCGAGGCAGCCCCAGCATTTT
>TRBV7-2|TRBJ2-7|NA|TRBD1
CASSSTGTGRYEQYF
TGTGCCAGCAGCTCGACCGGGACAGGGAGGTACGAGCAGTACTTC
>TRBV27|TRBJ1-1|once|NA
CATSVGMNTEAFF
TGTGCCACCTCCGTGGGCATGAACACTGAAGCTTTCTTT
>TRBV2|TRBJ2-3|NA|TRBD2
CASSEPPGSRGGTDTQYF
TGTGCCAGCAGTGAACCACCGGGATCGCGGGGGGGAACAGATACGCAGTATTTT
>TRBV11-2|TRBJ2-3|NA|NA
CASSPYEAALTDTQYF
TGTGCCAGCAGCCCCTACGAGGCAGCACTCACAGATACGCAGTATTTT
>TRBV5-1|TRBJ2-1|NA|NA
CASSRDFNEQFF
TGCGCCAGCAGCCGGGACTTTAATGAGCAGTTCTTC
>TRBV6-1|TRBJ2-7|few|TRBD1
CASSESGQAFYEQYF
TGTGCCAGCAGTGAATCGGGACAGGCCTTCTACGAGCAGTACTTC
>TRBV9|TRBJ2-1|NA|TRBD2
CASSVGGSGRSYNEQFF
TGTGCCAGCAGCGTGGGGGGTAGCGGGAGATCCTACAATGAGCAGTTCTTC
>TRBV6-5|TRBJ1-1|NA|NA
CASRPPGQSEAFF
TGTGCCAGCAGGCCCCCAGGTCAATCCGAAGCTTTCTTT
>TRBV19|TRBJ2-1|NA|TRBD2
CASSTTSGEWNEQFF
TGTGCCAGTAGCACGACTAGCGGGGAGTGGAATGAGCAGTTCTTC
>TRBV11-1|TRBJ1-2|NA|TRBD1
CASSLAPTGMSYGYTF
TGTGCCAGCAGCTTAGCACCGACAGGGATGTCCTATGGCTACACCTTC
>TRBV5-4|TRBJ1-2|NA|NA
CASSLNQGNYGYTF
TGTGCCAGCAGCTTGAATCAGGGCAACTATGGCTACACCTTC
>TRBV25-1|TRBJ2-1|once|NA
CASSRDIPNNEQFF
TGTGCCAGCAGCCGGGACATACCCAACAATGAGCAGTTCTTC
>TRBV6-5|TRBJ2-7|NA|TRBD2
CASSWRGQRESYEQYF
TGTGCCAGCAGTTGGAGGGGTCAGCGGGAATCCTACGAGCAGTACTTC
>TRBV5-8|TRBJ2-4|NA|TRBD1
CASSIRGQGNIQYF
TGTGCCAGCAGTATAAGGGGGCAGGGGAACATTCAGTACTTC
>TRBV9|TRBJ2-5|NA|NA
CASSLTEANQETQYF
TGTGCCAGCAGCCTAACTGAGGCCAACCAAGAGACCCAGTACTTC
>TRBV5-1|TRBJ1-3|NA|NA
CASSLTSGFGNTIYF
TGCGCCAGCAGCTTAACTTCAGGGTTCGGAAACACCATATATTTT